Each of the 5 T cell receptor beta chains below was sequenced from the same sample in a study of graft-versus-host responses after intestinal transplantation. The assay was immunoSEQ multiplex PCR, and TCRdb's table has in-frame clones only and misses some. The sample includes over 8,500 clones, about 28% of them seen just once. Irradiated, violet-dye-labeled stimulators (roughly 200,000) were plated alongside roughly 200,000 CFSE-labeled responders. Sample: alloreactive CD8+ T cells from a mixed lymphocyte reaction culture, taken before intestinal transplant. Subset denoted: CFSE-low proliferating T cells sorted from roughly six-day pre-transplant mixed lymphocyte reaction (GvH or HvG direction). The receptors derive from a human patient who received an intestinal transplant.

This clone was observed a handful of times. This rearrangement joins TRBV19 to TRBJ2-7; D remains ambiguous. V dropped 3 bases and J dropped 2 bases, with 8 bases sitting between them. CDR1 and CDR2 (germline): LNHDA, SQIVND (reference sequence). This CDR3 is 13 amino acids long. For the CDR3, the DNA is TGTGCCAGTAGTATTAGTGATCCCTACGAGCAGTACTTC. It yields the protein CASSISDPYEQYF.

This sequence joins TRBV10-3 and TRBJ1-2, with D hard to call. Trimming cost V 3 bases and J 0 bases, with 8 bases left between them. CDR1 ENHRY and CDR2 SYGVKD come from the germline V gene. The CDR3 has 14 residues. The CDR3, as DNA: TGTGCCATCAGTGATTACGGTCCTAACTATGGCTACACCTTC. Protein product: CAISDYGPNYGYTF.

This clone has just a few counts. The CDR3 DNA reads TGTGCCAGTAGTATAGGGGGAGGAGGGCACACTGAAGCTTTCTTT. Encoded protein: CASSIGGGGHTEAFF. The chain combines TRBV19 with TRBJ1-1; no reliable D call. The CDR3 runs to 15 residues. The germline V gene has CDR1 LNHDA and CDR2 SQIVND (reference sequence). The V end was cut by 1 base, the J end by 3 bases, with 12 bases between. Drawing the rest from reference TRBV19 and TRBJ1-1, the complete variable domain is DGGITQSPKYLFRKEGQNVTLSCEQNLNHDAMYWYRQDPGQGLRLIYYSQIVNDFQKGDIAEGYSVSREKKESFPLTVTSAQKNPTAFYLCASSIGGGGHTEAFFGQGTRLTVV.

The chain combines TRBV19 with TRBJ1-1; D is perhaps TRBD1 (6 bases). Germline V gene lookup returns CDR1 LNHDA and CDR2 SQIVND (reference sequence). This CDR3 comprises 15 residues. Trimming took 2 bases from V and 3 from J, leaving 13 bases between them. CDR3 in DNA: TGTGCCAGTAGTATACGAACAGGGACGGACACTGAAGCTTTCTTT. It specifies CASSIRTGTDTEAFF.

V usage is TRBV5-5 and J usage is TRBJ1-1, with TRBD1 matching 7 bases. Germline CDR1 and CDR2: SGHKS and YYEKEE (reference sequence). CDR3 length equals 17 residues. After removal of 3 bases from V and 0 bases from J, the junction contained 11 bases not matched to a gene. The CDR3 sequence: CASSSTSRGDMNTEAFF. The CDR3 DNA follows: TGTGCCAGCAGCTCAACATCCAGGGGGGACATGAACACTGAAGCTTTCTTT.